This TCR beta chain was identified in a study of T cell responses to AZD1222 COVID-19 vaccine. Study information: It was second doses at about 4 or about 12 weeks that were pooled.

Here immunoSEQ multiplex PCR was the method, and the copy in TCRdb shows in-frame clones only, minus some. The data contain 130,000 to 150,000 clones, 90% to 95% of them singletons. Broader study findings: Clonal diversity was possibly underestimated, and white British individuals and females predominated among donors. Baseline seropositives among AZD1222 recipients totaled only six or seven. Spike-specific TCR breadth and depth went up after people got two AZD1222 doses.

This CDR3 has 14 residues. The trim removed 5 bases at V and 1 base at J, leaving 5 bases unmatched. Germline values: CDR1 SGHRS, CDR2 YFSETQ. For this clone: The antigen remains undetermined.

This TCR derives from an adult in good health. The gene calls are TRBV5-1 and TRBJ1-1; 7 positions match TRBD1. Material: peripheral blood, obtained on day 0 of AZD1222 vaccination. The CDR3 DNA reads TGCGCCAGCAGTCCCGACAGGGCGAACACTGAAGCTTTCTTT. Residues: CASSPDRANTEAFF.